This TCR beta chain was profiled in a study of blood T cell repertoires in COVID-19. Whole-study context: The United States, Italy and Spain provided the acute and convalescent COVID-19 samples. From T cells, B-cell-depleted T cells, or PBMCs came the material, which was cDNA or gDNA.

V gave up 0 bases and J gave up 4 bases, with 12 bases separating them. Germline values: CDR1 GTSNPN, CDR2 SVGIG (reference sequence). The CDR3 totals 14 residues. Under the authors' procedure: Reference gene primer amplification in the assay estimated nucleated cell counts. Produced via immunoSEQ multiplex PCR; TCRdb's table is partial and in-frame only. The V and J calls and the clone size are those of that table, but D and trimming were determined from the DNA. The table shows roughly 84,000 clones, with about 80% occurring only once. The genes are TRBV30 and TRBJ1-2; D may be TRBD1 (5 bases). The sequence was collected from a woman in her forties or fifties with acute or convalescent COVID-19. Material for sequencing was peripheral blood. The CDR3 sequence is CAWSVSGLTYGYTF. As DNA, the CDR3 is TGTGCCTGGAGTGTTTCGGGACTGACCTATGGCTACACCTTC.